Shown below are 2 T cell receptor beta chains from a single sample sequenced in a study of cytomegalovirus exposure and HLA in healthy donors. The primer mix had 60 Vbeta and 13 Jbeta primers. Method: immunoSEQ multiplex PCR; TCRdb's copy keeps in-frame clones and lacks some. The repertoire holds about 160,000 clones, with 71% as singletons. The source material was PBMCs. The receptors here all came from a woman in her 30s in good health and CMV-seronegative.

This clone was recorded only once. The V gene is TRBV9, the J gene TRBJ2-3, with D perhaps matching TRBD2 (6 bases). V was cut by 0 bases and J by 3 bases, with 11 bases left in between. Germline CDR1 reads SGDLS; CDR2 reads YYNGEE. The CDR3 has 15 residues. CDR3 protein: CASSVARGGTDTQYF. In nucleotides, the CDR3 is TGTGCCAGCAGCGTAGCTCGTGGGGGGACAGATACGCAGTATTTT.

This clone has just one count. The chain is built from TRBV5-1 and TRBJ2-7; 8 nucleotides align to TRBD1. The J segment lost 6 bases and the V segment lost 3 bases, leaving 11 bases of the junction unmatched. Germline assignment: CDR1 SGHRS and CDR2 YFSETQ. The CDR3 consists of 15 residues. CDR3: CASSWTGYMSSEQYF. In DNA form, the CDR3 reads TGCGCCAGCAGCTGGACAGGGTATATGTCTTCCGAGCAGTACTTC.